The sequence of this T cell receptor beta chain was determined in a study of T cell repertoires in cytomegalovirus infection. The CDR3 is made up of 13 amino acids. The V and J ends lost 1 base and 5 bases respectively, with 6 bases between them. Looked up from germline, CDR1 is SEHNR and CDR2 is FQNEAQ (reference sequence). This clonotype has ten or more counts. A single record per CDR3 protein comes from TCRdb applying MiXCR to the reads. In the table there are 250,000 to 300,000 distinct CDR3 sequences, about 18% of which are singletons. V usage is TRBV7-9 and J usage is TRBJ2-1; D not resolved. The sequence was collected from a human donor in good health (CMV status not recorded). Some clones in this sample may be carry-over from other donors' samples. Sequencing was performed on CD8+ T cells from PBMCs. This CDR3 is CASSLGQNNEQFF. The CDR3 nucleotides are TGTGCCAGCAGCTTAGGCCAGAACAATGAGCAGTTCTTC.